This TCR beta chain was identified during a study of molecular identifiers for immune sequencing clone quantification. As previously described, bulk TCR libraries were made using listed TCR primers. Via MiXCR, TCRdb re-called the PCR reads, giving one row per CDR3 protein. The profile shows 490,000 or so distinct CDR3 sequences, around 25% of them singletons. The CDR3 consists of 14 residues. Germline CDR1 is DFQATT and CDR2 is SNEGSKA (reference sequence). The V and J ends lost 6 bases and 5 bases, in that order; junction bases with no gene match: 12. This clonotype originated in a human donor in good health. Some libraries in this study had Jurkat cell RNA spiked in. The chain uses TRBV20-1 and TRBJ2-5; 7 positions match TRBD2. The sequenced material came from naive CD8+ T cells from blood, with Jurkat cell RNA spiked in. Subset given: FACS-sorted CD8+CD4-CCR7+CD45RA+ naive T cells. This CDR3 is CSAKAGDARETQYF. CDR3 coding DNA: TGCAGTGCCAAGGCGGGAGATGCGAGGGAGACCCAGTACTTC.